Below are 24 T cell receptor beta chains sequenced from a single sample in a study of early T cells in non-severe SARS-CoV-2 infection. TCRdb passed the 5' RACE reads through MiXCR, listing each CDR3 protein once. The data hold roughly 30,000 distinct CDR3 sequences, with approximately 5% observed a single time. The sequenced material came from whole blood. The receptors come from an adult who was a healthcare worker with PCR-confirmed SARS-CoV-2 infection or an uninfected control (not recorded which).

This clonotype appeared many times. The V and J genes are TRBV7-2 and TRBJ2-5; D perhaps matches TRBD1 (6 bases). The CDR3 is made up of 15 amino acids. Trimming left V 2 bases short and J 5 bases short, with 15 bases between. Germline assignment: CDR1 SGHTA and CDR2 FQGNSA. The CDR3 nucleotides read TGTGCCAGCAGCTTACCCCCAGGGGACCGGGAGACCCAGTACTTC. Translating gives CASSLPPGDRETQYF.

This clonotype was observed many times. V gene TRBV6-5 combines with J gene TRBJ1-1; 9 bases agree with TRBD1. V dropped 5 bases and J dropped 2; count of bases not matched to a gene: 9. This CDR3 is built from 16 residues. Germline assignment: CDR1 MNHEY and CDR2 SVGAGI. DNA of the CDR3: TGTGCCAGCAGTGTTGGGACAGGGCGCGGTAACACTGAAGCTTTCTTT. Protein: CASSVGTGRGNTEAFF.

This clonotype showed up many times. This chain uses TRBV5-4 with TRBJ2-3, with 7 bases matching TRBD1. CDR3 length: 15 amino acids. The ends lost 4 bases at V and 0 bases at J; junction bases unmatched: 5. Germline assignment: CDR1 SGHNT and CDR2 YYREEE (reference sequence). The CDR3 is CASSQTGESTDTQYF. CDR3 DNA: TGTGCCAGCAGCCAAACAGGGGAAAGCACAGATACGCAGTATTTT.

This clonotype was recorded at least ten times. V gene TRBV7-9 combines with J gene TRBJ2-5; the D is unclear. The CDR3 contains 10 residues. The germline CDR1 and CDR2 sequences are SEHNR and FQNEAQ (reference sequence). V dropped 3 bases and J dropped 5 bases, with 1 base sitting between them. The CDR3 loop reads CASSFETQYF. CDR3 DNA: TGTGCCAGCAGCTTCGAGACCCAGTACTTC.

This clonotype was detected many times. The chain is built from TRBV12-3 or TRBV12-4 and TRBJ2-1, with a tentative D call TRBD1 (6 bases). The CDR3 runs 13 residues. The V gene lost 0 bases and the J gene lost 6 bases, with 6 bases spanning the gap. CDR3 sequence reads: CASSLAGGNEQFF. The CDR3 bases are TGTGCCAGCAGTTTAGCAGGGGGCAATGAGCAGTTCTTC.

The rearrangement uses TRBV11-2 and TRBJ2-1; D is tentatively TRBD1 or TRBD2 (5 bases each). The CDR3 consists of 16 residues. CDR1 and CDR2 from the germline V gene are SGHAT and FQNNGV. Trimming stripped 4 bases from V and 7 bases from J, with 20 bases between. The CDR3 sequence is CASSSRDARPRNEQFF. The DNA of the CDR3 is TGTGCCAGCAGCTCGAGGGACGCCCGGCCCCGAAATGAGCAGTTCTTC. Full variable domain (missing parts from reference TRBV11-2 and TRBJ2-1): EAGVAQSPRYKIIEKRQSVAFWCNPISGHATLYWYQQILGQGPKLLIQFQNNGVVDDSQLPKDRFSAERLKGVDSTLKIQPAKLEDSAVYLCASSSRDARPRNEQFFGPGTRLTVL.

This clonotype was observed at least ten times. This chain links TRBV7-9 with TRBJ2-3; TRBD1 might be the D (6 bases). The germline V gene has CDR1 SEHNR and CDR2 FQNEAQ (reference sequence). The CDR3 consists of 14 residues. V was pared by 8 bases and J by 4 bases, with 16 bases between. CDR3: CASSKGDLSDTQYF. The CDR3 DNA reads TGTGCCAGCTCCAAGGGGGACCTATCAGATACGCAGTATTTT. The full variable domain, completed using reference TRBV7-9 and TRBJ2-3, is DTGVSQNPRHKITKRGQNVTFRCDPISEHNRLYWYRQTLGQGPEFLTYFQNEAQLEKSRLLSDRFSAERPKGSFSTLEIQRTEQGDSAMYLCASSKGDLSDTQYFGPGTRLTVL.

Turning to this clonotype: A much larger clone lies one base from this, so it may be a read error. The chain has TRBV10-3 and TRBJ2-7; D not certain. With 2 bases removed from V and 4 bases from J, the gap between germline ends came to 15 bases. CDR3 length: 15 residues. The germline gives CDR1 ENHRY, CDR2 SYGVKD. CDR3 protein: CAISEGISWVYEQYF. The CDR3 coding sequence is TGTGCCATCAGTGAGGGGATTAGCTGGGTGTACGAGCAGTACTTC.

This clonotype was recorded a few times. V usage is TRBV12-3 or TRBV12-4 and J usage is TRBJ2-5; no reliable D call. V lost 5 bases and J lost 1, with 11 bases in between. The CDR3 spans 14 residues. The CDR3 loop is CASSAPAAQETQYF. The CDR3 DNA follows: TGTGCCAGCAGTGCCCCGGCAGCCCAAGAGACCCAGTACTTC.

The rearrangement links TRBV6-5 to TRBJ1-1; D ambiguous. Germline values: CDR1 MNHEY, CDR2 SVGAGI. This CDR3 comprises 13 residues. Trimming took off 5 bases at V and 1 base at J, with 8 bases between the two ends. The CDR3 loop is CASSRHANTEAFF. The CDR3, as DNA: TGTGCCAGCAGTCGCCACGCGAACACTGAAGCTTTCTTT.

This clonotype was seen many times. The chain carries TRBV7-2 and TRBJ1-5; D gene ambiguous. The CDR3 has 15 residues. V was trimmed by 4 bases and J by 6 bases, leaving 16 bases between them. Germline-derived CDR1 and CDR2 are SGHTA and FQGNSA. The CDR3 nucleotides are TGTGCCAGCAGCTCGGAGGTTGTAAGGAGTCAGCCCCAGCATTTT. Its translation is CASSSEVVRSQPQHF. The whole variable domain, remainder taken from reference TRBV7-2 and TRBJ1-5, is GAGVSQSPSNKVTEKGKDVELRCDPISGHTALYWYRQSLGQGLEFLIYFQGNSAPDKSGLPSDRFSAERTGGSVSTLTIQRTQQEDSAVYLCASSSEVVRSQPQHFGDGTRLSIL.

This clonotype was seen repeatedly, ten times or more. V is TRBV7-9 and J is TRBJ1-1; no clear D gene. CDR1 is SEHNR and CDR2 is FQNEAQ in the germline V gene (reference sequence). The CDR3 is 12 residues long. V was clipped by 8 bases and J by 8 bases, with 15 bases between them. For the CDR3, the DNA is TGTGCCAGCGATTCATTTATAAAGGAAGCTTTCTTT. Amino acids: CASDSFIKEAFF.

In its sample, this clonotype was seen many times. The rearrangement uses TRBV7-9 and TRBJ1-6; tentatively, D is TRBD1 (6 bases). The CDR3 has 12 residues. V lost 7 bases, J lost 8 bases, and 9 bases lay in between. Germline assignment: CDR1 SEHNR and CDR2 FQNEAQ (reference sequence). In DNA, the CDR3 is TGTGCCAGCAACAGGGACGATTCACCCCTCCACTTT. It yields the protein CASNRDDSPLHF.

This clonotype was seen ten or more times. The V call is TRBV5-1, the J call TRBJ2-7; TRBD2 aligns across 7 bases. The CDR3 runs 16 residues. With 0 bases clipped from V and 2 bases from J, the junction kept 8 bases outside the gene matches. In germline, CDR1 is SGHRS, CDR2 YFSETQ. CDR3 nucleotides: TGCGCCAGCAGCTTGGAGGCGGGGGATTATCCCTACGAGCAGTACTTC. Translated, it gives CASSLEAGDYPYEQYF.

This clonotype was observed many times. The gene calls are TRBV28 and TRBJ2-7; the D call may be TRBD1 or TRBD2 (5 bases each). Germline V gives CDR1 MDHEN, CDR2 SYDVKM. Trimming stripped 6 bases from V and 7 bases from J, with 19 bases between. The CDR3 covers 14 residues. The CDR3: CASSPGTVLKEQYF. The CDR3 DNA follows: TGTGCCAGCAGCCCCGGGACCGTACTAAAGGAGCAGTACTTC.

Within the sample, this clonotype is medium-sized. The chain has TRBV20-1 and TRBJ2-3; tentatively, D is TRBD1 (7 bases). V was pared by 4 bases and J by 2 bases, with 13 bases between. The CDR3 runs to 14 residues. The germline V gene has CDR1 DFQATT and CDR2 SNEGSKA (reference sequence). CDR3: CSATQGGPTDTQYF. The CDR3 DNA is TGCAGTGCTACCCAGGGGGGCCCCACAGATACGCAGTATTTT.

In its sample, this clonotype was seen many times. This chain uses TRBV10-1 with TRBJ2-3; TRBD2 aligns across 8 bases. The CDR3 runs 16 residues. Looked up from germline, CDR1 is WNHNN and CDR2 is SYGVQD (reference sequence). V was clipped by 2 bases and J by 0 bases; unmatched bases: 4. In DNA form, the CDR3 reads TGCGCCAGCAGTGAGGCAGCGGGGGCTAGCACAGATACGCAGTATTTT. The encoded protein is CASSEAAGASTDTQYF.

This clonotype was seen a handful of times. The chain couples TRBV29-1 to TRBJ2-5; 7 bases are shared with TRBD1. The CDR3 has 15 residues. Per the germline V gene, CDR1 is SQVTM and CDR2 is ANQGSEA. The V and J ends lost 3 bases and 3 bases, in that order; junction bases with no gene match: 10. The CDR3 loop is CSVELTGTEEETQYF. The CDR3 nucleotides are TGCAGCGTTGAGTTAACCGGGACAGAGGAAGAGACCCAGTACTTC. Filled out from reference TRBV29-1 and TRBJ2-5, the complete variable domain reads SAVISQKPSRDICQRGTSLTIQCQVDSQVTMMFWYRQQPGQSLTLIATANQGSEATYESGFVIDKFPISRPNLTFSTLTVSNMSPEDSSIYLCSVELTGTEEETQYFGPGTRLLVL.

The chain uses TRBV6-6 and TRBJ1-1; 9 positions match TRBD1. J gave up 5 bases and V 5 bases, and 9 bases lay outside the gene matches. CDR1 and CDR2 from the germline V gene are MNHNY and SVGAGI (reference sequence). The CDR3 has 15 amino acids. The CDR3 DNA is TGTGCCAGCAGTCCCACAGGGGGCCCTGGGACTGAAGCTTTCTTT. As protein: CASSPTGGPGTEAFF.

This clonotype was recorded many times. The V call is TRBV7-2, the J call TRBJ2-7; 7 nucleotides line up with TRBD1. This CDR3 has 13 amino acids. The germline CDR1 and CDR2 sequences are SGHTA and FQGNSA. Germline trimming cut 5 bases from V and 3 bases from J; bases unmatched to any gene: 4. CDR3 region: CASSPGQYYEQYF. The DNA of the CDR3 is TGTGCCAGCAGCCCGGGACAGTACTACGAGCAGTACTTC.

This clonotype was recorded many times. CDR3 DNA: TGTGCCAGTAGTACGACAGGGGGAGATAACACTGAAGCTTTCTTT. As protein: CASSTTGGDNTEAFF. The rearrangement uses TRBV19 and TRBJ1-1; the match to TRBD1 covers 9 bases. The CDR3 is 15 amino acids. V shed 4 bases and J 2 bases; nucleotides not matched to a gene: 5. Per germline, CDR1 LNHDA and CDR2 SQIVND (reference sequence).

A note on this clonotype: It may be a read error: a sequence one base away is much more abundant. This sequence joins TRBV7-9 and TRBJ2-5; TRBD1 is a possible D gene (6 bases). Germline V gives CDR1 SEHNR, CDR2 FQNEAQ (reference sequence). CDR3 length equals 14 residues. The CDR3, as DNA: TGTACCAGCAGCCCGTGGACAGTGTCCGAGACCCAGTACTTC. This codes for CTSSPWTVSETQYF.

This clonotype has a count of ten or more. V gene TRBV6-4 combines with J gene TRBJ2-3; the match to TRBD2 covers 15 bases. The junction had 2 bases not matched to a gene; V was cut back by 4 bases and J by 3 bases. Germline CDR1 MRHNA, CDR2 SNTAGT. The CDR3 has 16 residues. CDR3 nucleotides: TGTGCCAGCAGTGGGACTAGCGGGGGGGCGACAGATACGCAGTATTTT. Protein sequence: CASSGTSGGATDTQYF.

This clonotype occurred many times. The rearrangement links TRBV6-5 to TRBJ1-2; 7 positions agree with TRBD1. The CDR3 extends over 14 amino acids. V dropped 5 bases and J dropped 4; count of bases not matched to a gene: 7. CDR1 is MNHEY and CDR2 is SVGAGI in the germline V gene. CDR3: CASSPSGGGYGYTF. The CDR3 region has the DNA TGTGCCAGCAGTCCTTCAGGGGGGGGCTATGGCTACACCTTC.